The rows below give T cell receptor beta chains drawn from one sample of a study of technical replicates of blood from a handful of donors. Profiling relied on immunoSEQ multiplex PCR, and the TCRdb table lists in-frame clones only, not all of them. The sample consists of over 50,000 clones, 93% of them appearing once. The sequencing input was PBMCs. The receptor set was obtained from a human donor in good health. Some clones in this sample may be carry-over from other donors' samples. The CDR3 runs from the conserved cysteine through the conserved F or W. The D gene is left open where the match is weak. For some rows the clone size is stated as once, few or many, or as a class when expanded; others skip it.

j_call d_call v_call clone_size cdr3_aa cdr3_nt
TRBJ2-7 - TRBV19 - CASSIPDRPDSYEQYF TGTGCCAGTAGTATCCCTGACAGGCCCGACTCCTACGAGCAGTACTTC
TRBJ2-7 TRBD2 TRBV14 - CASSRGILASGYEQYF TGTGCCAGCAGCCGGGGCATACTTGCTAGCGGCTACGAGCAGTACTTC
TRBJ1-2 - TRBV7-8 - CASSLGGGGETYGYTF TGTGCCAGCAGCTTAGGGGGGGGTGGAGAGACCTATGGCTACACCTTC
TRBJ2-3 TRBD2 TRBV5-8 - CASSLWTSGTSRTDTQYF TGTGCCAGCAGCCTCTGGACTAGCGGGACTTCCCGCACAGATACGCAGTATTTT
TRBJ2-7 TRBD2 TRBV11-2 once CASSPSTLAGVSYF TGTGCCAGCAGCCCATCGACACTAGCGGGAGTCTCATACTTC
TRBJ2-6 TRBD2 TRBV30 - CAWSVLRGGNGANVLTF TGTGCCTGGAGTGTATTACGGGGGGGGAACGGGGCCAACGTCCTGACTTTC
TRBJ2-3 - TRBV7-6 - CASSHGSTDTQYF TGTGCCAGCAGCCACGGGAGTACAGATACGCAGTATTTT
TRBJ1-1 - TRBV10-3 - CAIMDQRGTEAFF TGTGCCATCATGGACCAACGGGGCACTGAAGCTTTCTTT
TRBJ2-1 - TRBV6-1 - CASTAEYNEQFF TGTGCCAGCACGGCGGAATACAATGAGCAGTTCTTC
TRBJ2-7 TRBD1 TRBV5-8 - CASSDSHRGYEQYF TGTGCCAGCAGCGACAGCCACAGGGGATACGAGCAGTACTTC
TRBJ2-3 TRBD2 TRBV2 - CASSLRTSGSTDTQYF TGTGCCAGCAGCCTTAGGACTAGCGGTAGCACAGATACGCAGTATTTT
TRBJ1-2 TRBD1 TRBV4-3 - CASSQERGPYGYTF TGCGCCAGCAGCCAAGAAAGGGGGCCGTATGGCTACACCTTC
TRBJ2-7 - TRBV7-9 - CASSLEGGLSYEQYF TGTGCCAGCAGCTTAGAGGGCGGACTCTCCTACGAGCAGTACTTC
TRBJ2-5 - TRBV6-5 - CASRKGVETQYF TGTGCCAGCAGAAAAGGGGTGGAGACCCAGTACTTC
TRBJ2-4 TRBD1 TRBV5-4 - CASSTGTAKNIQYF TGTGCCAGCAGCACGGGGACAGCGAAAAACATTCAGTACTTC
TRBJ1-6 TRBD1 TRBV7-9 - CASRDDRVNSPLHF TGTGCCAGCAGAGACGACAGGGTTAATTCACCCCTCCACTTT
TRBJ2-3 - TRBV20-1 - CSARQADTQYF TGCAGTGCTAGGCAGGCAGATACGCAGTATTTT
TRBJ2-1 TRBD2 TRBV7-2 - CASSLGAGGNNEQFF TGTGCCAGCAGCTTAGGAGCGGGAGGGAACAATGAGCAGTTCTTC